The 12 T cell receptor beta chains in this list originate from one sample, sequenced in a study of PD-1 blockade in classical Hodgkin lymphoma. Each of the patients experienced relapse following autologous stem cell transplantation, and their brentuximab vedotin exposure differed. Libraries were prepared by immunoSEQ multiplex PCR; TCRdb keeps only in-frame clonotypes and omits some of them. The sample consists of more than 70,000 clones, around 90% of them appearing once. The sample consisted of peripheral blood mononuclear cells (PBMCs), taken before the second cycle of nivolumab. The receptors shown here come from a human donor with classical Hodgkin lymphoma.

V usage is TRBV20-1 and J usage is TRBJ1-1, with D unresolved. Germline V gene data show CDR1 as DFQATT and CDR2 as SNEGSKA (reference sequence). With 6 bases removed from V and 8 bases from J, the gap between germline ends came to 10 bases. The CDR3 is made up of 10 amino acids. The CDR3 region is CSAIYVEAFF. Written as DNA, the CDR3 is TGCAGTGCCATATACGTAGAAGCTTTCTTT.

The genes are TRBV2 and TRBJ2-2, with D possibly being TRBD1 (6 bases). Germline assignment: CDR1 SNHLY and CDR2 FYNNEI. CDR3 size: 15 residues. Deletions cut 5 bases from V and 0 bases from J, with 10 bases between. This CDR3 is CASSRAGANTGELFF. CDR3 nucleotide sequence: TGTGCCAGCAGTCGTGCAGGGGCGAACACCGGGGAGCTGTTTTTT.

This clone was seen a single time. The gene calls are TRBV9 and TRBJ1-2; 7 bases are a match to TRBD1. CDR1 is SGDLS, CDR2 YYNGEE, per germline. CDR3 length: 14 amino acids. J gave up 9 bases and V 5 bases, and 13 bases lay outside the gene matches. CDR3 in amino acids: CASSGVRSQGRYTF. In nucleotides, the CDR3 is TGTGCCAGCAGTGGAGTTCGCTCACAGGGGCGCTACACCTTC.

This chain uses TRBV10-2 with TRBJ1-4; the match to TRBD1 covers 9 bases. The germline V gene has CDR1 WSHSY and CDR2 SAAADI. The CDR3 has 15 residues. V trimming: 6 bases; J trimming: 7 bases; junction bases outside the gene matches: 9. The CDR3 nucleotides read TGCGCCAGCAGCCCCCCCGGGACAGGGACTGAAAAACTGTTTTTT. It translates to CASSPPGTGTEKLFF.

The rearrangement links TRBV6-5 to TRBJ2-7, with D unclear. The CDR3 is 11 residues long. V was pared by 4 bases and J by 2 bases, with 3 bases between. The V gene's germline CDR1 is MNHEY and CDR2 SVGAGI. CDR3 nucleotide sequence: TGTGCCAGCAGTTCCCCCTACGAGCAGTACTTC. This encodes CASSSPYEQYF.

The J gene is TRBJ2-3, the V gene TRBV30; D is ambiguous. Germline loops: CDR1 GTSNPN, CDR2 SVGIG (reference sequence). Trimming removed 2 bases at V and 11 bases at J, with 23 bases between. The CDR3 totals 15 residues. CDR3 in DNA: TGTGCCTGGAGTAGGCGCCCCCAACCTTTCGAGCAGCAGTATTTT. This encodes CAWSRRPQPFEQQYF.

The chain has TRBV5-1 and TRBJ2-7; D is possibly TRBD2 (5 bases). Trimming took off 1 base at V and 7 bases at J, with 15 bases between the two ends. Germline V CDR1 and CDR2: SGHRS, YFSETQ. CDR3 length: 14 residues. The CDR3 protein is CASSLRISTGEQYF. CDR3 sequence (DNA): TGCGCCAGCAGCTTGAGGATCAGTACGGGGGAGCAGTACTTC.

The sample holds one count of this clone. The gene calls are TRBV28 and TRBJ2-5; D gene uncertain. This CDR3 region has 14 residues. Germline CDR1 and CDR2: MDHEN and SYDVKM. The V and J ends lost 4 bases and 4 bases respectively, with 13 bases between them. The CDR3 DNA reads as TGTGCCAGCAGTTCAAGTGGACGAGGAGAGACCCAGTACTTC. Amino acid sequence: CASSSSGRGETQYF.

The chain employs TRBV19 and TRBJ2-3, with no clear D. CDR1 is LNHDA, CDR2 SQIVND, per germline (reference sequence). Trimming removed 3 bases at V and 2 bases at J, with 12 bases between. CDR3 length: 15 amino acids. The CDR3 loop reads CASSISVSVTDTQYF. CDR3 nucleotides: TGTGCCAGTAGTATCTCGGTTTCAGTCACAGATACGCAGTATTTT.

The chain joins TRBV19 to TRBJ2-3, with TRBD1 matching over 9 bases. Germline V lookup: CDR1 LNHDA, CDR2 SQIVND (reference sequence). The CDR3 spans 14 residues. With 5 bases clipped from V and 2 bases from J, the junction kept 2 bases outside the gene matches. The CDR3 DNA sequence: TGTGCCAGTAGTCGGACAGGGGCCACAGATACGCAGTATTTT. Protein product: CASSRTGATDTQYF.

The J gene is TRBJ2-7, the V gene TRBV7-9; D call uncertain. Trimming took off 3 bases at V and 3 bases at J, with 3 bases between the two ends. Germline CDR1 and CDR2: SEHNR and FQNEAQ (reference sequence). The CDR3 covers 11 residues. CDR3 loop: CASSFHYEQYF. The CDR3, as DNA: TGTGCCAGCAGCTTCCACTACGAGCAGTACTTC.

The chain uses TRBV11-3 and TRBJ2-7; TRBD1 matches 11 bases. Germline V gene lookup returns CDR1 SGHNT and CDR2 YENEEA. CDR3 length equals 14 residues. J lost 5 bases, V lost 4 bases, and 4 bases had no gene match. In DNA form, the CDR3 reads TGTGCCAGCAGCTCGGGACAGGGGGGCGACGAGCAGTACTTC. Amino acids: CASSSGQGGDEQYF. Full variable domain (outside the CDR3, taken from reference TRBV11-3 and TRBJ2-7): EAGVVQSPRYKIIEKKQPVAFWCNPISGHNTLYWYLQNLGQGPELLIRYENEEAVDDSQLPKDRFSAERLKGVDSTLKIQPAELGDSAVYLCASSSGQGGDEQYFGPGTRLTVT.